The 17 T cell receptor beta chains given below trace back to one sample, sequenced in a study of shared clonotypes between healthy human individuals. Repertoires were generated with immunoSEQ multiplex PCR, while TCRdb's copy carries only in-frame clones and drops some. Of nearly 2 million clones detected, roughly 95% appear once; the ten largest clones hold approximately 1.2%. CD8 cells classed as naive were CD45RO-negative and positively selected for CCR7, excluding terminally differentiated effector memory CD45RA+ cells. Sequenced material: naive CD8+ T cells sorted from blood. The origin of the receptors is a man aged 18 to 30 in good health.

The chain is built from TRBV13 and TRBJ2-1; the match to TRBD2 covers 11 bases. The CDR3 covers 15 residues. With V trimmed by 0 bases and J by 8 bases, 3 bases remained unmatched. Germline values: CDR1 PRHDT, CDR2 FYEKMQ (reference sequence). CDR3 region: CASSLGLAGADEQFF. CDR3 DNA: TGTGCCAGCAGCTTAGGACTAGCGGGAGCGGATGAGCAGTTCTTC.

The chain employs TRBV5-6 and TRBJ2-3; 10 nucleotides line up with TRBD2. CDR3 length equals 16 residues. V lost 1 base and J lost 2; bases outside the gene matches: 4. Germline CDR1 is SGHDT and CDR2 is YYEEEE. The DNA for the CDR3 is TGTGCCAGCAGCTTGACGCTAGCGGGGGCCACAGATACGCAGTATTTT. Protein: CASSLTLAGATDTQYF. Filled out from reference TRBV5-6 and TRBJ2-3, the complete variable domain reads DAGVTQSPTHLIKTRGQQVTLRCSPKSGHDTVSWYQQALGQGPQFIFQYYEEEERQRGNFPDRFSGHQFPNYSSELNVNALLLGDSALYLCASSLTLAGATDTQYFGPGTRLTVL.

This chain links TRBV11-2 with TRBJ2-7; 8 positions agree with TRBD1. The CDR3 runs 15 residues. With 2 bases clipped from V and 1 base from J, the junction kept 4 bases outside the gene matches. From germline, CDR1 is SGHAT and CDR2 FQNNGV. The CDR3 DNA is TGTGCCAGCAGCTTAAATCGACAGGGGTCCTACGAGCAGTACTTC. This encodes CASSLNRQGSYEQYF.

Here the CDR3 reads CSVEGGSNTEAFF. As DNA, the CDR3 is TGCAGCGTTGAGGGTGGGAGCAACACTGAAGCTTTCTTT. The chain has TRBV29-1 and TRBJ1-1; D remains unclear. Between the trimmed V and J ends, which lost 3 bases and 2 bases, there was a span of 10 bases. Germline V gene sequence: CDR1 SQVTM, CDR2 ANQGSEA. CDR3 length equals 13 residues.

The chain employs TRBV29-1 and TRBJ2-2; unclear D gene. CDR3 length equals 14 residues. Deletions cut 2 bases from V and 6 bases from J, with 13 bases between. Germline-derived CDR1 and CDR2 are SQVTM and ANQGSEA. CDR3 residues: CSVEWAHKAGELFF. The CDR3 nucleotides read TGCAGCGTTGAATGGGCGCACAAGGCCGGGGAGCTGTTTTTT.

On this clone itself: Other nucleotide sequences in the sample specify the same CDR3. The genes are TRBV13 and TRBJ2-7; no clear D. This CDR3 has 12 residues. Trimming took 0 bases from V and 5 from J, leaving 5 bases between them. Germline V gene lookup returns CDR1 PRHDT and CDR2 FYEKMQ (reference sequence). This CDR3 reads CASSLGSDEQYF. As DNA, the CDR3 is TGTGCCAGCAGCTTAGGAAGCGACGAGCAGTACTTC.

The chain recombines TRBV13 with TRBJ2-3; 7 nucleotides match TRBD2. The CDR3 loop spans 16 amino acids. With 5 bases clipped from V and 4 bases from J, the junction kept 12 bases outside the gene matches. The germline CDR1 and CDR2 sequences are PRHDT and FYEKMQ (reference sequence). The CDR3 DNA reads TGTGCCAGCAGCCCTAGCGGAGGGAGGTCGGCAGATACGCAGTATTTT. It specifies CASSPSGGRSADTQYF.

This rearrangement joins TRBV7-6 to TRBJ2-7; the match to TRBD2 covers 12 bases. Germline values: CDR1 SGHVS, CDR2 FNYEAQ. V lost 4 bases to trimming and J lost 2 bases; unmatched junction nucleotides: 3. The CDR3 covers 15 residues. The CDR3 sequence: CASSSWTSGTYEQYF. In DNA form, the CDR3 reads TGTGCCAGCAGCTCCTGGACTAGCGGGACCTACGAGCAGTACTTC. Based on the CDR3 plus reference TRBV7-6 and TRBJ2-7, the full variable domain is GAGVSQSPRYKVTKRGQDVALRCDPISGHVSLYWYRQALGQGPEFLTYFNYEAQQDKSGLPNDRFSAERPEGSISTLTIQRTEQRDSAMYRCASSSWTSGTYEQYFGPGTRLTVT.

The table lists this clone with a count of one. The rearrangement uses TRBV4-3 and TRBJ2-5; 11 bases line up with TRBD2. The germline gives CDR1 LGHNA, CDR2 YSLEER. V lost 4 bases, J lost 5 bases, and 9 bases stayed unmatched. This CDR3 spans 16 amino acids. Here the CDR3 DNA reads TGCGCCAGCAGCCCAAGCGGTCTAGCGGGAGGCGAGACCCAGTACTTC. It codes for CASSPSGLAGGETQYF.

The chain has TRBV28 and TRBJ2-7; 11 bases are a match to TRBD2. The CDR3 contains 13 residues. Trimming cost V 11 bases and J 4 bases; bases outside gene matches: 7. CDR1 and CDR2 from the germline V gene are MDHEN and SYDVKM. The CDR3: CAGQTSGAYEQYF. Here the CDR3 DNA reads TGTGCCGGACAGACTAGCGGGGCATACGAGCAGTACTTC.

The CDR3 is CASSRLAGDAGNEQFF. In DNA form, the CDR3 reads TGTGCCAGCAGCCGACTAGCGGGAGACGCTGGCAATGAGCAGTTCTTC. V gene TRBV7-9 combines with J gene TRBJ2-1; 12 positions match TRBD2. With 5 bases clipped from V and 6 bases from J, the junction kept 8 bases outside the gene matches. This CDR3 contains 16 residues. Germline lookup yields CDR1 SEHNR and CDR2 FQNEAQ (reference sequence).

Turning to this clone: The same CDR3 arises from other DNA sequences in this sample as well. The V and J genes are TRBV7-9 and TRBJ2-3; D gene uncertain. Between the trimmed V and J ends, which lost 5 bases and 4 bases, there was a span of 4 bases. This CDR3 contains 11 residues. Germline CDR1 is SEHNR and CDR2 is FQNEAQ (reference sequence). CDR3 protein: CASSPPDTQYF. In DNA, the CDR3 is TGTGCCAGCAGCCCGCCAGATACGCAGTATTTT.

The chain couples TRBV4-1 to TRBJ2-1, with D perhaps matching TRBD1 (6 bases). The CDR3 sequence is 13 residues long. The ends were cut back, 3 bases at V and 6 bases at J, with 9 bases in the middle. Looked up from germline, CDR1 is MGHRA and CDR2 is YSYEKL. The CDR3 DNA reads TGCGCCAGCAGCCAGACAGGCTCCAATGAGCAGTTCTTC. This encodes CASSQTGSNEQFF.

This clone was seen once. The chain has TRBV6-5 and TRBJ1-6; D remains ambiguous. V was pared by 7 bases and J by 8 bases, with 15 bases between. This CDR3 comprises 14 residues. Looked up from germline, CDR1 is MNHEY and CDR2 is SVGAGI. The CDR3 region is CASTPLGSYSPLHF. The CDR3 DNA reads as TGTGCCAGCACGCCCCTCGGGAGCTATTCACCCCTCCACTTT.

This chain joins TRBV5-8 and TRBJ1-1; tentative D call: TRBD1 (6 bases). Germline V lookup: CDR1 SGHTS, CDR2 YDEGEE. The CDR3 totals 14 residues. Between the trimmed V and J ends, which lost 3 bases and 5 bases, there was a span of 14 bases. The CDR3, as DNA: TGTGCCAGCAGCTCGGGTGAGGGGGGAACTGAAGCTTTCTTT. The encoded protein is CASSSGEGGTEAFF.

This chain links TRBV9 with TRBJ2-3, with TRBD2 matching 9 bases. V was pared by 0 bases and J by 1 base, with 3 bases of the junction left unmatched. There are 16 residues in the CDR3. Germline V lookup: CDR1 SGDLS, CDR2 YYNGEE. CDR3 amino acids: CASSVDIAGGTDTQYF. The CDR3 region has the DNA TGTGCCAGCAGCGTAGACATAGCGGGGGGCACAGATACGCAGTATTTT.

The V gene is TRBV25-1, the J gene TRBJ1-2; D remains ambiguous. Trimming took 5 bases from V and 1 from J, leaving 20 bases between them. The CDR3 loop spans 17 amino acids. Germline CDR1 is MGHDK and CDR2 is SYGVNS. In nucleotides, the CDR3 is TGTGCCAGCAGTCCGGGCCCTGTTTGGAATGGTAACTATGGCTACACCTTC. This translates into CASSPGPVWNGNYGYTF.